This T cell receptor (beta chain) derives from a study of blood T cells in healthy people across ages. This CDR3 spans 13 amino acids. Trimming cost V 6 bases and J 5 bases, with 16 bases left between them. Germline CDR1 is SQVTM and CDR2 is ANQGSEA. Alongside a J-beta primer mix, a sample-barcoded 5' primer served in a second PCR lasting about 7 to 11 cycles. A template-switch adaptor that had 12 random nucleotides put a tag on each cDNA molecule. TCRdb reprocessed the 5' RACE reads with MiXCR, giving one entry per CDR3 protein. The top ten hold 30% to 40% of the sample, which has about 640,000 distinct CDR3 sequences, about 54% seen once. Many counts were recorded for this clonotype.

The V and J genes are TRBV29-1 and TRBJ2-5; D might be TRBD1 (6 bases). The sample comprised blood. This TCR was sampled from a man in his 60s in good health. DNA of the CDR3: TGCAGCGTGGCAACAGGGTCGAGGGAGACCCAGTACTTC. Its protein is CSVATGSRETQYF.